This is a list of T cell receptor beta chains from one sample in a study of cytomegalovirus exposure and HLA in healthy donors. TCRdb's copy holds only in-frame clones and misses some; the assay was immunoSEQ multiplex PCR. The top ten hold roughly 9.6% of the sample, which has more than 85,000 clones, roughly 80% seen once. Source material: PBMCs. The origin of the receptors is a male donor in good health and CMV-seropositive. The CDR3 runs from the conserved cysteine through the conserved F or W. A D gene is named only where the DNA matches it firmly. Clone sizes are given selectively: once, few, many, or a class where the clone is expanded.

J	size	D	V	DNA	CDR3
TRBJ2-7	-	-	TRBV11-2	TGTGCCAGCAGCTTAGATGGGGCCCCCTACGAGCAGTACTTC	CASSLDGAPYEQYF
TRBJ2-7	-	TRBD1	TRBV6-6	TGTGCCAGCAGTTCCCCAGGACAGGGAGGCTTCTACGAGCAGTACTTC	CASSSPGQGGFYEQYF
TRBJ2-1	-	-	TRBV7-9	TGTGCCAGCAGTCACCCCTCGGGCAGGGGTTACAATGAGCAGTTCTTC	CASSHPSGRGYNEQFF
TRBJ2-7	-	-	TRBV4-1	TGCGCCAGCAGCCAGGGTGTCCGGGACGAGCAGTACTTC	CASSQGVRDEQYF
TRBJ1-2	-	TRBD1	TRBV6-6	TGTGCCAGCAGCTTCGGGACAGGGGTAGATGGCTACACCTTC	CASSFGTGVDGYTF
TRBJ1-1	-	TRBD1	TRBV28	TGTGCCAGCAGTCCCCCGGGAGGGGGCCTCACTGAAGCTTTCTTT	CASSPPGGGLTEAFF
TRBJ2-3	-	-	TRBV28	TGTGCCAGCAGTTTAGGGGGAGGAACAGATACGCAGTATTTT	CASSLGGGTDTQYF
TRBJ2-7	few	TRBD2	TRBV7-2	TGTGCCAGCAGCCGGACTAGCGGAAACTCCTACGAGCAGTACTTC	CASSRTSGNSYEQYF
TRBJ1-5	-	TRBD1	TRBV28	TGTGCCAGCAGTTCAGGGGGCGCGGGGGATCAGCCCCAGCATTTT	CASSSGGAGDQPQHF
TRBJ1-5	-	-	TRBV30	TGTGCCTGGAACTCCGGGGACAATCAGCCCCAGCATTTT	CAWNSGDNQPQHF
TRBJ2-7	once	-	TRBV6-1	TGTGCCAGCAGTGGGGGGGGGACATCGAGATACGAGCAGTACTTC	CASSGGGTSRYEQYF
TRBJ2-7	-	-	TRBV14	TGTGCCAAAGGGTCCCCGGGATCCGTGTCCTACGAGCAGTACTTC	CAKGSPGSVSYEQYF
TRBJ2-5	-	TRBD1	TRBV7-2	TGTGCCAGCAGCTCCGACAGGGGGCGCAGGAGAGAGACCCAGTACTTC	CASSSDRGRRRETQYF
TRBJ2-1	-	-	TRBV4-3	TGCGCCAGCAGCCAAGATCTGAGCGGCCCGGATCGGTTCTTC	CASSQDLSGPDRFF
TRBJ2-7	-	-	TRBV28	TGTGCCAGCAGCCCGACAGCCCCGCGATCCTACGAGCAGTACTTC	CASSPTAPRSYEQYF
TRBJ1-4	-	-	TRBV6-5	TGTGCCAGCAGTCCCCTTCAGGGTGAAAAACTGTTTTTT	CASSPLQGEKLFF
TRBJ2-1	-	-	TRBV11-1	TGTGCCAGCAGCTTTGAGCGGACCGCCTACAATGAGCAGTTCTTC	CASSFERTAYNEQFF
TRBJ2-5	-	TRBD1	TRBV2	TGTGCCAGCAGCGGACAGGGCGTAGAGACCCAGTACTTC	CASSGQGVETQYF
TRBJ1-4	-	-	TRBV18	TGTGCCAGCTCACCGGGCGTAACTAATGAAAAACTGTTTTTT	CASSPGVTNEKLFF
TRBJ2-2	few	TRBD2	TRBV4-3	TGCGCCAGCAGCCCCGGACTAGCAGGCACCGGGGAGCTGTTTTTT	CASSPGLAGTGELFF
TRBJ2-5	-	TRBD1	TRBV18	TGTGCCAGCTCACTAACCGGGACAGAGGGAAAGACCCAGTACTTC	CASSLTGTEGKTQYF
TRBJ1-2	-	-	TRBV20-1	TGCAGTGCTTTTGGAGTCTATGGCTACACCTTC	CSAFGVYGYTF
TRBJ2-4	-	TRBD1	TRBV5-1	TGCGCCAGCAGCAGGGGGCAGAAAAACATTCAGTACTTC	CASSRGQKNIQYF
TRBJ2-2	-	-	TRBV11-2	TGTGCCAGCAGCTTAGATGGAGGGTTCACCGGGGAGCTGTTTTTT	CASSLDGGFTGELFF
TRBJ1-1	-	-	TRBV6-5	TGTGCCAGCAGCCGTGTCCGGAGGTCGTTAGTTGAAGCTTTCTTT	CASSRVRRSLVEAFF
TRBJ2-7	-	-	TRBV6-1	TGTGCCAGCAGTGAAGGTGGCGGCGGGAACCCCTACGAGCAGTACTTC	CASSEGGGGNPYEQYF
TRBJ1-2	-	TRBD1	TRBV6-1	TGTGCCAGCAGCGAAGCCCAGGGGGCTGTCGCTAACTATGGCTACACCTTC	CASSEAQGAVANYGYTF
TRBJ1-5	-	-	TRBV4-1	TGCGCCAGCAGCCAAGGGCCCGGGGGGTATCAGCCCCAGCATTTT	CASSQGPGGYQPQHF
TRBJ2-3	few	-	TRBV4-3	TGCGCCAGCAGCCAAAACTACCCCTATCCCGCAGATACGCAGTATTTT	CASSQNYPYPADTQYF
TRBJ1-5	few	-	TRBV28	TGTGCCAGCAGGGGGTGGCGGGGGTATCGGAGCAATCAGCCCCAGCATTTT	CASRGWRGYRSNQPQHF
TRBJ2-7	-	-	TRBV7-9	TGTGCCAGCAGCTTAGGGCAGACTACGGACCAGTACTTC	CASSLGQTTDQYF
TRBJ1-1	once	-	TRBV29-1	TGCAGCTTTGACACTGGAGGACGGGGGAACACTGAAGCTTTCTTT	CSFDTGGRGNTEAFF
TRBJ2-1	-	-	TRBV5-1	TGCGCCAGCACCATCAGAGGGGGCAATGAGCAGTTCTTC	CASTIRGGNEQFF
TRBJ2-5	-	TRBD2	TRBV19	TGTGCCAGTAGTATAAATAGCGGGAGGCAAGAGACCCAGTACTTC	CASSINSGRQETQYF
TRBJ1-2	-	-	TRBV5-1	TGCGCCAGCAGCTTGGGGCAGGGCAACTATGGCTACACCTTC	CASSLGQGNYGYTF
TRBJ2-7	-	TRBD2	TRBV10-3	TGTGCCATCAGCCGGAGCGGGAGCTCCTACGAGCAGTACTTC	CAISRSGSSYEQYF
TRBJ2-1	-	-	TRBV5-6	TGTGCCAGCAGCCTGGGATTCCGGGATGAGCAGTTCTTC	CASSLGFRDEQFF
TRBJ2-5	once	TRBD2	TRBV4-2	TGTGCCAGCAGCCAAGAAGGACTAGCGGATCAAGAGACCCAGTACTTC	CASSQEGLADQETQYF
TRBJ2-7	-	-	TRBV6-5	TGTGCCAGCAGTGGAGAGCGGGCCACCTCCTACGAGCAGTACTTC	CASSGERATSYEQYF
TRBJ2-7	-	-	TRBV2	TGTGCCAGCAGTGGGCAGATCCCCTACGAGCAGTACTTC	CASSGQIPYEQYF
TRBJ2-2	-	-	TRBV7-8	TGTGCCAGCAGCTCAGAGGCGGCAACCGGGGAGCTGTTTTTT	CASSSEAATGELFF
TRBJ2-7	-	-	TRBV5-1	TGCGCCAGCAGCTCTGACAGCTACGAGCAGTACTTC	CASSSDSYEQYF
TRBJ1-1	-	TRBD1	TRBV10-3	TGTGCCATCGGGGGACAGGAGAACACTGAAGCTTTCTTT	CAIGGQENTEAFF
TRBJ1-1	-	TRBD1	TRBV7-2	TGTGCCAGCAGCTTAGCGCAGGGGGCCGGCACTGAAGCTTTCTTT	CASSLAQGAGTEAFF
TRBJ2-7	few	TRBD2	TRBV11-2	TGTGCCAGCAGCTTAGATGCTCTGCTAGCGGGACCCTACGAGCAGTACTTC	CASSLDALLAGPYEQYF
TRBJ1-5	once	-	TRBV19	TGTGCCAGTAGTATAGGTCAGGAACAGCCCCAGCATTTT	CASSIGQEQPQHF
TRBJ2-2	-	TRBD1	TRBV28	TGTGCCGCCGGCGGACAGGGGATTGACGGGGAGCTGTTTTTT	CAAGGQGIDGELFF
TRBJ1-1	-	-	TRBV7-2	TGTGCCAGCAGCTTAGGCTCAGGGACTGAGAGCACTGAAGCTTTCTTT	CASSLGSGTESTEAFF
TRBJ2-2	-	-	TRBV2	TGTGCCAGCTCGCCCAGGGCGGTCACGAACACCGGGGAGCTGTTTTTT	CASSPRAVTNTGELFF
TRBJ2-3	-	TRBD1	TRBV28	TGTGCCAGCACCTACCAGGGGGTGGATACGCAGTATTTT	CASTYQGVDTQYF
TRBJ1-2	-	-	TRBV28	TGTGCCAGCAGTTTAGGGCAGGGGATTAACTATGGCTACACCTTC	CASSLGQGINYGYTF
TRBJ2-3	-	-	TRBV7-2	TGTGCCAGCAGCTTAGGAGGTCGGCTAGCGAACACAGATACGCAGTATTTT	CASSLGGRLANTDTQYF